Following are 5 T cell receptor beta chains from one sample sequenced in a study of T cell clones after liver transplantation. Profiling relied on immunoSEQ multiplex PCR, and the TCRdb table lists in-frame clones only, not all of them. Seen here are about 100,000 clones, more than 75% observed once, and the top ten hold over 0.75%. Sequences were derived from CD4+ T cells from blood, sampled before liver transplant. These receptors came from a human donor who received a liver transplant.

The sample holds a few counts of this clone. The rearrangement uses TRBV7-2 and TRBJ2-1; perhaps TRBD1 as D (6 bases). The CDR3 has 16 amino acids. V lost 5 bases and J 7 bases, leaving 21 bases between the germline ends. Per germline, CDR1 SGHTA and CDR2 FQGNSA. This CDR3 is CASSPADRRIRNEQFF. CDR3 coding DNA: TGTGCCAGCAGCCCTGCTGACAGGAGGATAAGGAATGAGCAGTTCTTC.

This clone came up a few times. This rearrangement joins TRBV18 to TRBJ1-1, with no clear D. The germline V gene encodes CDR1 KGHSH and CDR2 LQKENI. This CDR3 is built from 15 residues. The V gene lost 0 bases and the J gene lost 8 bases, with 16 bases spanning the gap. This CDR3 reads CASSPPSKGLDEAFF. In DNA, the CDR3 is TGTGCCAGCTCACCACCCTCGAAAGGTCTTGACGAAGCTTTCTTT.

The J gene is TRBJ2-1, the V gene TRBV7-9, with D unclear. The germline CDR1 and CDR2 sequences are SEHNR and FQNEAQ (reference sequence). The germline V and J ends were trimmed by 2 bases and 7 bases, with 12 bases remaining between them. The CDR3 is 14 amino acids. Here the CDR3 reads CASSLSSGLNEQFF. In nucleotides, the CDR3 is TGTGCCAGCAGCTTATCGTCTGGGCTTAATGAGCAGTTCTTC. The whole variable domain, filled in from reference TRBV7-9 and TRBJ2-1, reads DTGVSQNPRHKITKRGQNVTFRCDPISEHNRLYWYRQTLGQGPEFLTYFQNEAQLEKSRLLSDRFSAERPKGSFSTLEIQRTEQGDSAMYLCASSLSSGLNEQFFGPGTRLTVL.

This clone was observed a few times. The CDR3 reads CASSSDRGIYGYTF. The CDR3, as DNA: TGTGCCAGCAGCTCGGACAGGGGGATCTATGGCTACACCTTC. V usage is TRBV5-4 and J usage is TRBJ1-2; TRBD1 matches 10 bases. Losses at the gene ends were 3 bases for V and 4 bases for J; bases not matched to a gene: 3. CDR3 length: 14 amino acids. CDR1 is SGHNT, CDR2 YYREEE, per germline (reference sequence).

The chain combines TRBV30 with TRBJ1-2; D possibly corresponds to TRBD1 (5 bases). Per germline, CDR1 GTSNPN and CDR2 SVGIG (reference sequence). V lost 4 bases and J 5 bases, leaving 14 bases between the germline ends. The CDR3 loop spans 13 amino acids. The CDR3 DNA reads as TGTGCCTGGAAGGCAGGGAGGGGTTATGGCTACACCTTC. Its translation is CAWKAGRGYGYTF.